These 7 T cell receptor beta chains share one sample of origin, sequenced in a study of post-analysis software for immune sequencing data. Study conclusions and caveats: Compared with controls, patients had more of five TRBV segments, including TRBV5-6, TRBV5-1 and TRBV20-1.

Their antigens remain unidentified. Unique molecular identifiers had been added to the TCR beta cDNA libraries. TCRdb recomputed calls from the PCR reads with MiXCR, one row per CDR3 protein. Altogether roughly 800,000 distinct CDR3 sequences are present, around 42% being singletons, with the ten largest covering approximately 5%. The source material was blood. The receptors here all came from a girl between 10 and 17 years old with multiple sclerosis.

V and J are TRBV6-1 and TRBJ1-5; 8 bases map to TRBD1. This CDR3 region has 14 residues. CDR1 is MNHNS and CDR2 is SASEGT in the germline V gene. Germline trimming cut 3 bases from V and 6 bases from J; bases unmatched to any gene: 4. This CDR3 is CASSETGDSQPQHF. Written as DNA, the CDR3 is TGTGCCAGCAGTGAGACAGGGGATAGTCAGCCCCAGCATTTT.

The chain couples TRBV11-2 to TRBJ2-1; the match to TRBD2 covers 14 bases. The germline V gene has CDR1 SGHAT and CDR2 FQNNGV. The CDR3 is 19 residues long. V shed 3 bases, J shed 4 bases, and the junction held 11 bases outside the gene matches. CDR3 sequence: CASSFRLAGGPDIYNEQFF. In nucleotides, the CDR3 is TGTGCCAGCAGCTTTAGACTAGCGGGAGGGCCCGATATATACAATGAGCAGTTCTTC.

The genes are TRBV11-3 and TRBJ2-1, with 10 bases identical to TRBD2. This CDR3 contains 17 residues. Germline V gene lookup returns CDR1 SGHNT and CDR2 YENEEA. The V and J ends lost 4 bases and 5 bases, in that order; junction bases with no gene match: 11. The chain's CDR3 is CASSSPRLAGFHNEQFF. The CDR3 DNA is TGTGCCAGCAGCTCCCCTAGACTAGCGGGCTTCCACAATGAGCAGTTCTTC.

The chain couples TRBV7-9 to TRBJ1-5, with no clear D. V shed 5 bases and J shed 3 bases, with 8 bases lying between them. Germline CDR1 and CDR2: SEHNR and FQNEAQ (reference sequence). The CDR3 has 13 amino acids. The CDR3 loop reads CASSPEDNQPQHF. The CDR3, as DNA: TGTGCCAGCAGCCCGGAGGACAATCAGCCCCAGCATTTT.

Written as DNA, the CDR3 is TGTGCCAGCAGCCTTGGCGGACAGTCCTCATATGGCTACACCTTC. The encoded protein is CASSLGGQSSYGYTF. The genes are TRBV12-3 or TRBV12-4 and TRBJ1-2; D is perhaps TRBD1 (6 bases). The CDR3 spans 15 residues. Trimming stripped 6 bases from V and 5 bases from J, with 19 bases between.

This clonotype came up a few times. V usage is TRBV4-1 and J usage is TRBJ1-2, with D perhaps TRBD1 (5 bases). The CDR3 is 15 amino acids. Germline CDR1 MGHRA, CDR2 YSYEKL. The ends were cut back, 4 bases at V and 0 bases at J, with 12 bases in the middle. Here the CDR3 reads CASSLGTSANYGYTF. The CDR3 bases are TGCGCCAGCAGCCTCGGGACCTCAGCTAACTATGGCTACACCTTC.

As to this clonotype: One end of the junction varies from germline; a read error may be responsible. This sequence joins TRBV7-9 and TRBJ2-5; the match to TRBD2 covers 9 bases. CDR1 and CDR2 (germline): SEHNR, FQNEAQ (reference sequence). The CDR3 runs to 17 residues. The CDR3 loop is CASGLALEAGGGETQYF. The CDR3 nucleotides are TGTGCCAGCGGCTTAGCGCTTGAAGCGGGAGGAGGAGAGACCCAGTACTTC.